This TCR beta chain was captured in a study of T-cell memory formation after mild COVID-19. This clonotype occurred a few times. Its target is not known. Employing constant-segment primers, 5'RACE generated TCR alpha and TCR beta cDNA libraries bearing sample barcodes and UMIs. A single record per CDR3 protein comes from TCRdb applying MiXCR to the 5' RACE reads. The table has some 320,000 distinct CDR3 sequences, 15% seen once. The CDR3 is made up of 13 amino acids. V shed 0 bases and J 4 bases; nucleotides not matched to a gene: 1. Germline V gives CDR1 SGHNT, CDR2 YYREEE (reference sequence). The study's findings and limits: CM and EM subsets held most contracting CD4+ clones; EMRA held CD8+ ones.

V is TRBV5-4 and J is TRBJ2-7, with TRBD1 identical over 7 bases. This clonotype was obtained from a man between 18 and 29 years old who had mild COVID-19 (a few samples of this study predate the infection). Cell type and time point are not known. What was sequenced was PBMCs or a T cell subset sorted from them (not recorded which). In nucleotides, the CDR3 is TGTGCCAGCAGCTTGGAGGGACAGTACGAGCAGTACGTC. This sequence encodes CASSLEGQYEQYV.